This T cell receptor (beta chain) was obtained from a study of T cells in Graves' hyperthyroidism and ophthalmopathy. The ends lost 2 bases at V and 4 bases at J; junction bases unmatched: 3. Germline assignment: CDR1 SQVTM and CDR2 ANQGSEA. CDR3 length: 14 amino acids. Diagnoses rested on clinical symptoms, serum thyroxine and TRAb, thyroid ultrasound and orbital computed tomography. PBMCs were obtained from 10 ml fresh peripheral blood. Using RNA transcripts as the source, TCR beta CDR3 regions were amplified. The HTBI set primed first-round TCR CDR3 RT-PCR. One entry per CDR3 protein, called by TCRdb with MiXCR from the multiplex PCR reads. The sample has 550,000 to 650,000 distinct CDR3 sequences; about 15% are singletons. About this clonotype: The target antigen is unknown.

General observations from the study: Blood shared most expanded thyroid clonotypes above 0.001.

The chain combines TRBV29-1 with TRBJ1-2; TRBD1 aligns across 11 bases. Sequenced sample: blood. The receptor's source is a woman in her twenties or thirties with Graves' hyperthyroidism that later progressed to Graves' ophthalmopathy. Written as DNA, the CDR3 is TGCAGCGTTGAAAGGGACAGGGGGACCTATGGCTACACCTTC. Amino acid sequence: CSVERDRGTYGYTF.